These 8 T cell receptor beta chains were sequenced from one sample in a study of CD8 T cells in Susac syndrome. After extraction with the RNeasy kit, about 0.45 to 1 ug of the RNA was reverse transcribed using random hexamers. TCRdb reprocessed the immunoSEQ multiplex PCR reads via MiXCR and lists one record per CDR3 protein. Among 180,000 or so distinct CDR3 sequences listed, 85% to 95% were seen once. The sequenced sample consisted of CD4+ T cells from PBMCs. The receptors come from a human donor in good health.

The chain couples TRBV27 to TRBJ2-3, with 7 bases fitting TRBD1. V dropped 7 bases and J dropped 0; count of bases not matched to a gene: 22. The CDR3 covers 20 residues. Germline CDR1 MNHEY, CDR2 SMNVEV (reference sequence). DNA of the CDR3: TGTGCCAGCATTCCCTCCCCTCCTCACACCGGGACAGCCAGCACAGATACGCAGTATTTT. Its protein product is CASIPSPPHTGTASTDTQYF.

J is TRBJ2-1 and V is TRBV7-8; TRBD2 aligns across 9 bases. The junction had 8 bases not matched to a gene; V was cut back by 3 bases and J by 8 bases. Per germline, CDR1 SGHVS and CDR2 FQNEAQ. The CDR3 loop spans 15 amino acids. The CDR3, as DNA: TGTGCCAGCAGCTTGGCTAGCGGGAAATCCTATGAGCAGTTCTTC. Protein sequence: CASSLASGKSYEQFF. Variable domain in full (rest from reference TRBV7-8 and TRBJ2-1): GAGVSQSPRYKVAKRGQDVALRCDPISGHVSLFWYQQALGQGPEFLTYFQNEAQLDKSGLPSDRFFAERPEGSVSTLKIQRTQQEDSAVYLCASSLASGKSYEQFFGPGTRLTVL.

The V call is TRBV9, the J call TRBJ2-3; D is uncertain. Germline V CDR1 and CDR2: SGDLS, YYNGEE. This CDR3 has 14 amino acids. V lost 0 bases and J lost 1, with 6 bases in between. CDR3 in amino acids: CASSVGMGTDTQYF. CDR3 nucleotide sequence: TGTGCCAGCAGCGTAGGCATGGGCACAGATACGCAGTATTTT.

This clonotype was observed a handful of times. V and J are TRBV27 and TRBJ2-7; the D is unclear. The CDR3 covers 13 residues. Per germline, CDR1 MNHEY and CDR2 SMNVEV (reference sequence). Trimming left V 2 bases short and J 0 bases short, with 5 bases between. This CDR3 is CASSLASSYEQYF. CDR3 DNA: TGTGCCAGCAGTTTAGCCAGCTCCTACGAGCAGTACTTC.

The chain couples TRBV6-1 to TRBJ1-2, with D hard to call. Per germline, CDR1 MNHNS and CDR2 SASEGT. The CDR3 runs to 12 residues. The germline V and J ends were trimmed by 6 bases and 2 bases, with 7 bases remaining between them. This chain's CDR3 is CASRTGNYGYTF. In DNA, the CDR3 is TGTGCCAGCAGAACCGGGAACTATGGCTACACCTTC.

The chain is built from TRBV29-1 and TRBJ1-1; maybe TRBD1 (6 bases). Germline CDR1 reads SQVTM; CDR2 reads ANQGSEA. The CDR3 runs 14 residues. Trimming pared 6 bases from V and 6 bases from J, leaving 20 bases between. This chain's CDR3 is CSVHRDTGSAEAFF. CDR3 coding DNA: TGCAGCGTCCATCGGGACACGGGCTCAGCTGAAGCTTTCTTT.

This clonotype was seen only once. The chain joins TRBV25-1 to TRBJ1-1; D may be TRBD1 (5 bases). CDR3 length equals 14 residues. V was shortened by 7 bases and J by 7 bases, with 19 bases between the two germline ends. Per the germline V gene, CDR1 is MGHDK and CDR2 is SYGVNS. The chain's CDR3 is CASNTESGDLEAFF. CDR3 coding DNA: TGTGCCAGCAACACCGAAAGCGGGGACCTTGAAGCTTTCTTT. The full variable domain, completed using reference TRBV25-1 and TRBJ1-1, is EADIYQTPRYLVIGTGKKITLECSQTMGHDKMYWYQQDPGMELHLIHYSYGVNSTEKGDLSSESTVSRIRTEHFPLTLESARPSHTSQYLCASNTESGDLEAFFGQGTRLTVV.

Turning to this clonotype: The germline gene is not matched at one end of the junction; a read error may be the cause. J is TRBJ2-1 and V is TRBV20-1; TRBD1 matches 7 bases. The length of the CDR3 is 14 residues. CDR1 is DFQATT, CDR2 SNEGSKA, per germline (reference sequence). This chain's CDR3 is CSAGDSTGWNEQFF. DNA of the CDR3: TGCAGTGCTGGAGACTCGACAGGGTGGAATGAGCAGTTCTTC.